This is a list of T cell receptor beta chains from one sample in a study of blood T cells in healthy people across ages. TCRdb redid the calling of the 5' RACE reads with MiXCR, one entry per CDR3 protein. The table lists about 1.4 million distinct CDR3 sequences, 59% of them singletons. Sequencing used blood. Every receptor here comes from a man between 18 and 29 years old in good health. Each CDR3 is given with its conserved first and last residue. D genes are given only for firm matches. Part of the rows lack a size; the others show once, few, many or a class for expanded clones.

V	D	J	size	CDR3	DNA
TRBV7-2	TRBD2	TRBJ2-3	-	CASKRLAGGLDTQYF	TGTGCCAGCAAACGACTAGCGGGGGGGTTGGATACGCAGTATTTT
TRBV6-5	-	TRBJ1-2	once	CASSSARSNYGYTF	TGTGCCAGCAGCAGTGCCCGGTCTAACTATGGCTACACCTTC
TRBV7-2	-	TRBJ1-2	once	CASGAPGTSYTF	TGTGCCAGCGGGGCACCCGGCACTAGCTACACCTTC
TRBV20-1	-	TRBJ2-1	-	CSAAGGFDGNNEQFF	TGCAGTGCTGCCGGCGGTTTCGATGGAAACAATGAGCAGTTCTTC
TRBV29-1	-	TRBJ2-4	-	CSVREVKNIQYF	TGCAGCGTGAGGGAGGTCAAAAACATTCAGTACTTC
TRBV4-3	-	TRBJ2-7	-	CASSQVLAASYEQYF	TGCGCCAGCAGCCAAGTTCTAGCCGCCTCCTACGAGCAGTACTTC
TRBV29-1	TRBD1	TRBJ2-1	-	CSVGTGGNEQFF	TGCAGCGTTGGGACAGGGGGCAATGAGCAGTTCTTC
TRBV28	TRBD1	TRBJ2-7	-	CASSLSVGTGVWEQYF	TGTGCCAGCAGTTTAAGTGTCGGGACAGGGGTCTGGGAGCAGTACTTC
TRBV15	-	TRBJ1-2	-	CATSKGRLGGGYTF	TGTGCCACCAGCAAGGGTCGATTGGGGGGTGGCTACACCTTC
TRBV28	TRBD2	TRBJ2-4	-	CASSFLAAQYF	TGTGCCAGCAGTTTTCTAGCGGCGCAGTACTTC
TRBV5-1	-	TRBJ2-3	-	CASSLGQPTTDTQYF	TGCGCCAGCAGCTTGGGTCAGCCCACCACAGATACGCAGTATTTT
TRBV21-1	-	TRBJ1-5	-	CASSKRKGDRGRDQPQHF	TGTGCCAGCAGCAAAAGGAAAGGGGACAGGGGGAGAGATCAGCCCCAGCATTTT
TRBV4-1	-	TRBJ2-7	-	CASSHDKSETQAEQYF	TGCGCCAGCAGCCACGATAAAAGCGAAACCCAGGCCGAGCAGTACTTC
TRBV19	-	TRBJ2-7	few	CASTLNSLGYEQYF	TGTGCCAGTACCCTCAACAGCCTTGGCTACGAGCAGTACTTC
TRBV7-6	-	TRBJ1-1	-	CASSSQQVKLNTEAFF	TGTGCCAGCAGCTCCCAGCAAGTTAAACTGAACACTGAAGCTTTCTTT
TRBV7-9	-	TRBJ2-5	-	CASSPRALGQETQYF	TGTGCCAGCAGCCCACGGGCATTGGGGCAAGAGACCCAGTACTTC
TRBV3-1	-	TRBJ1-2	-	CASSQEAGGLGYGYTF	TGTGCCAGCAGCCAAGAGGCTGGGGGGCTAGGCTATGGCTACACCTTC
TRBV20-1	TRBD2	TRBJ2-7	once	CSARVSGRRGEQYF	TGCAGTGCTAGAGTAAGCGGGAGGAGAGGCGAGCAGTACTTC
TRBV4-1	-	TRBJ2-5	-	CASSPWGSSSEETQYF	TGCGCCAGCAGCCCTTGGGGCAGCTCGTCGGAAGAGACCCAGTACTTC
TRBV20-1	TRBD2	TRBJ2-1	-	CSAVGTSGRSYNEQFF	TGCAGTGCCGTCGGGACTAGCGGGAGGTCCTACAATGAGCAGTTCTTC
TRBV6-2/TRBV6-3	-	TRBJ2-2	-	CASRSFHPELFF	TGTGCCAGCAGATCTTTTCACCCGGAGCTGTTTTTT
TRBV14	-	TRBJ1-6	-	CASSPGVPNSPLHF	TGTGCCAGCAGCCCCGGGGTACCTAATTCACCCCTCCACTTT
TRBV20-1	-	TRBJ1-6	-	CSAIKPKYGTSSPLHF	TGCAGTGCTATAAAACCTAAATATGGGACATCTTCACCCCTCCACTTT
TRBV20-1	-	TRBJ2-5	-	CSASTGTDRQETQYF	TGCAGTGCTAGTACCGGGACGGACAGACAAGAGACCCAGTACTTC